This record looks at one TCR beta chain sequence and its context. In the same sample, other DNA sequences code for this CDR3. This record comes from a study of blood T cell repertoires in COVID-19. About the research overall: Whether acute or convalescent, the COVID-19 samples came from the United States, Italy and Spain. T cells, B-cell-depleted T cells, or PBMCs supplied cDNA or gDNA.

CDR3 length equals 14 residues. CDR1 is SGHRS, CDR2 YFSETQ, per germline. The V and J ends lost 0 bases and 1 base respectively, with 7 bases between them. Under the authors' procedure: Scientists estimated how many nucleated cells there were by amplifying reference gene primers. Produced via immunoSEQ multiplex PCR; TCRdb's table is partial and in-frame only. For V, J and clone size, that table is used; D and trimming come from the DNA. The table includes 80,000 to 95,000 clones, over 70% detected once. This TCR came from a woman aged 50 to 60 with acute or convalescent COVID-19. The sequencing sample was made of peripheral blood. The chain links TRBV5-1 to TRBJ1-1; D gene unclear. The CDR3 is CASSLAGGNTEAFF. The DNA for the CDR3 is TGCGCCAGCAGCTTGGCCGGAGGGAACACTGAAGCTTTCTTT.